The 30 T cell receptor beta chains below come from one sample, sequenced in a study of blood T cells in healthy people across ages. Primed by a sample-barcoded 5' primer and a J-beta primer mix, a second PCR proceeded for 7 to 11 cycles. Each CDR3 protein gets one entry after TCRdb re-called the 5' RACE reads with MiXCR. The sample has hundreds of thousands of distinct CDR3 sequences, approximately 60% seen once. Material: blood. These receptors originate from a man aged 35 to 55 in good health.

Turning to this clonotype: At one end the junction does not follow the germline gene, possibly because of a read error. This sequence joins TRBV12-3 or TRBV12-4 and TRBJ2-3; 11 bases agree with TRBD2. The CDR3 spans 19 residues. The CDR3 spells CVSSPFRVLAGGSTDTQYF. The CDR3 DNA follows: TGTGTCAGCAGTCCCTTTCGAGTCCTAGCGGGAGGAAGCACAGATACGCAGTATTTT.

The J gene is TRBJ2-1, the V gene TRBV3-1; maybe TRBD2 (5 bases). Trimming pared 3 bases from V and 6 bases from J, leaving 15 bases between. Germline V gene lookup returns CDR1 LGHDT and CDR2 YNNKEL (reference sequence). The CDR3 spans 15 residues. CDR3 residues: CASSHGRGPGNEQFF. DNA of the CDR3: TGTGCCAGCAGCCACGGACGGGGTCCGGGCAATGAGCAGTTCTTC.

This clonotype has just a few counts. The chain has TRBV4-1 and TRBJ2-3; 10 nucleotides agree with TRBD2. The ends lost 7 bases at V and 6 bases at J; junction bases unmatched: 10. The CDR3 totals 15 residues. CDR1 and CDR2 from the germline V gene are MGHRA and YSYEKL. CDR3 sequence: CASTEREGRVDTQYF. Here the CDR3 DNA reads TGCGCCAGCACAGAGCGGGAGGGCCGGGTTGATACGCAGTATTTT.

This clonotype has just a few counts. J is TRBJ2-1 and V is TRBV4-3, with TRBD2 matching 10 bases. After removal of 0 bases from V and 7 bases from J, the junction contained 9 bases not matched to a gene. The germline gives CDR1 LGHNA, CDR2 YSLEER. The CDR3 consists of 17 residues. The CDR3: CASSQDQPSGSQNEQFF. For the CDR3, the DNA is TGCGCCAGCAGCCAAGATCAGCCTAGCGGGAGCCAGAATGAGCAGTTCTTC.

A note on this clonotype: A much larger clone lies a single base off, so this may be a read error. The chain is built from TRBV3-1 and TRBJ2-3; D not resolved. V lost 2 bases and J lost 1, with 7 bases in between. The CDR3 is made up of 14 amino acids. Germline V lookup: CDR1 LGHDT, CDR2 YNNKEL (reference sequence). CDR3 region: CASSQKWGTDTQYF. The DNA for the CDR3 is TGTGCCAGCAGCCAAAAGTGGGGCACAGATACGCAGTATTTT.

The chain links TRBV15 to TRBJ1-1; 7 bases fit TRBD1. Germline V gene sequence: CDR1 LNHNV, CDR2 YYDKDF (reference sequence). Trimming removed 1 base from V and 2 bases from J; junction bases left unmatched: 1. The CDR3 extends over 14 amino acids. The CDR3 DNA is TGTGCCACCAGCAGAGGGGACAGCAACACTGAAGCTTTCTTT. Translating gives CATSRGDSNTEAFF.

This clonotype has more than one count but fewer than ten. The genes are TRBV4-1 and TRBJ2-3; 9 positions match TRBD2. CDR1 is MGHRA and CDR2 is YSYEKL in the germline V gene. There are 16 residues in the CDR3. The V segment lost 4 bases and the J segment 0 bases; nucleotides outside the gene matches: 5. In nucleotides, the CDR3 is TGCGCCAGCAGCCGTAGACTAGCGGAAAGCACAGATACGCAGTATTTT. Translating gives CASSRRLAESTDTQYF.

The chain has TRBV19 and TRBJ2-7, with 11 nucleotides matching TRBD1. Losses at the gene ends were 5 bases for V and 3 bases for J; bases not matched to a gene: 6. This CDR3 is built from 15 residues. Germline CDR1 reads LNHDA; CDR2 reads SQIVND (reference sequence). CDR3 loop: CASSGGTGGFYEQYF. The DNA of the CDR3 is TGTGCCAGTAGTGGCGGGACAGGGGGATTCTACGAGCAGTACTTC.

The J gene is TRBJ2-5, the V gene TRBV9, with D perhaps being TRBD1 or TRBD2 (6 bases each). This CDR3 comprises 15 residues. Germline CDR1 reads SGDLS; CDR2 reads YYNGEE. V lost 5 bases and J 0 bases, leaving 14 bases between the germline ends. CDR3 sequence reads: CASSGGQAHQETQYF. The CDR3 DNA is TGTGCCAGCAGTGGGGGGCAGGCCCACCAAGAGACCCAGTACTTC.

This clonotype was observed many times. The chain has TRBV6-6 and TRBJ1-2, with a possible D match to TRBD1 (5 bases). This CDR3 region has 13 residues. Trimming took 6 bases from V and 0 from J, leaving 8 bases between them. Germline V lookup: CDR1 MNHNY, CDR2 SVGAGI (reference sequence). The CDR3 protein is CASRPGANYGYTF. The CDR3, as DNA: TGTGCCAGCAGACCGGGGGCTAACTATGGCTACACCTTC.

The gene calls are TRBV6-2 or TRBV6-3 and TRBJ2-1, with 10 bases fitting TRBD2. V trimming: 4 bases; J trimming: 2 bases; junction bases outside the gene matches: 2. CDR1 is MNHEY and CDR2 is SVGEGT in the germline V gene. The CDR3 loop spans 15 amino acids. The DNA of the CDR3 is TGTGCCAGCAGTTCCCTAGCGGGAGCCTACAATGAGCAGTTCTTC. Amino acids: CASSSLAGAYNEQFF.

The CDR3 bases are TGTGCCAGCAGCCGCCCGCTGACCCGCGAGCAGTACTTC. Encoded protein: CASSRPLTREQYF. This chain connects TRBV7-2 to TRBJ2-7, with D unresolved. The germline V and J ends were trimmed by 5 bases and 6 bases, with 14 bases remaining between them. The CDR3 length is 13 residues. In germline, CDR1 is SGHTA, CDR2 FQGNSA.

CDR3 bases: TGTGCCAGCAGAAGCTATGGGGGGGGCCGCGGAGATACGCAGTATTTT. It encodes CASRSYGGGRGDTQYF. This chain joins TRBV12-3 or TRBV12-4 and TRBJ2-3; TRBD2 might be the D (7 bases). This CDR3 has 16 amino acids. V dropped 6 bases and J dropped 5 bases, with 21 bases sitting between them.

The chain has TRBV29-1 and TRBJ2-4; D is perhaps TRBD2 (6 bases). TRBJ2-5 matches the DNA end more closely, so the J call is doubtful. This CDR3 is 14 amino acids long. Germline CDR1 SQVTM, CDR2 ANQGSEA. The chain's CDR3 is CSVSLRDSVETQYF. CDR3 sequence (DNA): TGCAGCGTTTCTCTCCGGGACTCGGTAGAGACCCAGTACTTC.

The CDR3 is CSGNGQSNSPLHF. Written as DNA, the CDR3 is TGCAGTGGGAACGGACAGAGCAATTCACCCCTCCACTTT. The chain combines TRBV20-1 with TRBJ1-6, with D perhaps matching TRBD1 (6 bases). The V gene's germline CDR1 is DFQATT and CDR2 SNEGSKA (reference sequence). V dropped 7 bases and J dropped 7 bases, with 14 bases sitting between them. The CDR3 is 13 residues long.

Here the CDR3 DNA reads TGTGCCGGAAGACAGGGAGTGGAGGAAAAACTGTTTTTT. Translating it yields CAGRQGVEEKLFF. This chain connects TRBV30 to TRBJ1-4; 7 positions match TRBD1. Germline V gene sequence: CDR1 GTSNPN, CDR2 SVGIG (reference sequence). The CDR3 loop spans 13 amino acids. V shed 8 bases, J shed 8 bases, and the junction held 11 bases outside the gene matches.

The chain joins TRBV28 to TRBJ2-3; D gene ambiguous. The germline V gene encodes CDR1 MDHEN and CDR2 SYDVKM. The V end was cut by 6 bases, the J end by 8 bases, with 12 bases between. The CDR3 extends over 12 amino acids. The CDR3 DNA follows: TGTGCCAGCAGCTTAACCGCGACTACGCAGTATTTT. This sequence encodes CASSLTATTQYF.

In this sample, this clonotype turned up many times. The CDR3 is CATSETYNEQFF. The CDR3 DNA is TGTGCCACCAGTGAAACGTACAATGAGCAGTTCTTC. The rearrangement links TRBV24-1 to TRBJ2-1; D ambiguous. Trimming removed 4 bases at V and 4 bases at J, with 4 bases between. The germline CDR1 and CDR2 sequences are KGHDR and SFDVKD. The CDR3 loop spans 12 amino acids.

The chain's CDR3 is CASGDLGPLHF. The CDR3 coding sequence is TGTGCCAGCGGGGACTTGGGGCCCCTCCACTTT. The chain carries TRBV6-5 and TRBJ1-6; D may be TRBD1 (5 bases). The CDR3 runs to 11 residues. Germline-derived CDR1 and CDR2 are MNHEY and SVGAGI. V dropped 8 bases and J dropped 13 bases, with 12 bases sitting between them.

The chain recombines TRBV5-1 with TRBJ2-3; 12 nucleotides match TRBD2. CDR1 and CDR2 (germline): SGHRS, YFSETQ. The CDR3 sequence is 14 residues long. Losses at the gene ends were 5 bases for V and 5 bases for J; bases not matched to a gene: 3. In DNA form, the CDR3 reads TGCGCCAGCAGGCTAGCGGGGGGGAAAGATACGCAGTATTTT. Residues: CASRLAGGKDTQYF.

This chain uses TRBV20-1 with TRBJ1-6, with 7 bases matching TRBD1. The CDR3 is 14 amino acids. Trimming removed 6 bases from V and 7 bases from J; junction bases left unmatched: 9. Germline assignment: CDR1 DFQATT and CDR2 SNEGSKA (reference sequence). The CDR3 nucleotides are TGCAGTGCCAAAACTGACAGGGCCAATTCACCCCTCCACTTT. This translates into CSAKTDRANSPLHF.

J is TRBJ2-7 and V is TRBV28, with 9 bases that match TRBD1. The CDR3 totals 17 residues. Germline V CDR1 and CDR2: MDHEN, SYDVKM. The J segment lost 5 bases and the V segment lost 9 bases, leaving 20 bases of the junction unmatched. The CDR3 spells CASTPPGQGNVWHEQYF. The DNA of the CDR3 is TGTGCCAGTACTCCGCCGGGACAGGGAAATGTGTGGCACGAGCAGTACTTC.

The rearrangement joins TRBV5-1 to TRBJ2-3; 8 bases agree with TRBD1. V trimming: 3 bases; J trimming: 5 bases; junction bases outside the gene matches: 5. The CDR3 extends over 14 amino acids. Germline V gives CDR1 SGHRS, CDR2 YFSETQ. CDR3 residues: CASSYNRGEDTQYF. The CDR3 nucleotides are TGCGCCAGCAGCTACAACAGGGGGGAAGATACGCAGTATTTT.

This rearrangement joins TRBV13 to TRBJ1-2; the match to TRBD1 covers 7 bases. The germline V gene has CDR1 PRHDT and CDR2 FYEKMQ (reference sequence). CDR3 length: 14 amino acids. The J segment lost 7 bases and the V segment lost 8 bases, leaving 13 bases of the junction unmatched. In nucleotides, the CDR3 is TGTGCCAGCCCCCCCTCGACAGGGCGTGGTGGCTACACCTTC. Encoded protein: CASPPSTGRGGYTF.

The CDR3 sequence is CASSQDDRGRKPQHF. DNA of the CDR3: TGCGCCAGCAGCCAAGATGACAGGGGCCGAAAGCCCCAGCATTTT. The chain carries TRBV4-1 and TRBJ1-5, with 8 bases that match TRBD1. J gave up 8 bases and V 0 bases, and 6 bases lay outside the gene matches. Germline CDR1 MGHRA, CDR2 YSYEKL. CDR3 size: 15 residues.

The chain links TRBV25-1 to TRBJ2-2, with TRBD2 identical over 13 bases. With V trimmed by 2 bases and J by 10 bases, 16 bases remained unmatched. The CDR3 extends over 19 amino acids. CDR1 MGHDK and CDR2 SYGVNS come from the germline V gene. Here the CDR3 DNA reads TGTGCCAGCAGTGAAGGGGACATCCGGACTAGCGGGGGTCGAGAGGAGCTGTTTTTT. Amino acid sequence: CASSEGDIRTSGGREELFF.

The J gene is TRBJ2-7, the V gene TRBV20-1; perhaps D is TRBD1 or TRBD2 (5 bases each). Germline V gene sequence: CDR1 DFQATT, CDR2 SNEGSKA (reference sequence). The CDR3 is 13 amino acids. V lost 5 bases to trimming and J lost 0 bases, with 11 bases between them. The CDR3 DNA is TGCAGTGCTGGACGGGACCACTCCTACGAGCAGTACTTC. The encoded protein is CSAGRDHSYEQYF.

The chain has TRBV5-1 and TRBJ1-1, with TRBD1 matching over 9 bases. Germline V gives CDR1 SGHRS, CDR2 YFSETQ. The V segment lost 7 bases and the J segment 1 base; nucleotides outside the gene matches: 8. The CDR3 totals 15 residues. The CDR3 protein is CASGPTGGPNTEAFF. The CDR3 DNA reads TGCGCCAGCGGGCCGACAGGGGGACCGAACACTGAAGCTTTCTTT.

In this sample, this clonotype turned up a few times. DNA of the CDR3: TGTGCCAGCAGGGGAGGGACTGAGCAGTTCTTC. It yields the protein CASRGGTEQFF. The rearrangement joins TRBV14 to TRBJ2-1; 7 bases are a match to TRBD2. Per the germline V gene, CDR1 is SGHDN and CDR2 is FVKESK. Germline trimming cut 6 bases from V and 9 bases from J; bases unmatched to any gene: 2. The CDR3 contains 11 residues.

The CDR3 DNA reads TGCAGCGTTCAATATCCTCTTAGCGGGAGTTCAGATACGCAGTATTTT. Translated, it gives CSVQYPLSGSSDTQYF. The chain couples TRBV29-1 to TRBJ2-3, with 9 bases that match TRBD2. This CDR3 contains 16 residues. Per germline, CDR1 SQVTM and CDR2 ANQGSEA. Unmatched junction bases numbered 13, after V lost 5 bases and J lost 4 bases.